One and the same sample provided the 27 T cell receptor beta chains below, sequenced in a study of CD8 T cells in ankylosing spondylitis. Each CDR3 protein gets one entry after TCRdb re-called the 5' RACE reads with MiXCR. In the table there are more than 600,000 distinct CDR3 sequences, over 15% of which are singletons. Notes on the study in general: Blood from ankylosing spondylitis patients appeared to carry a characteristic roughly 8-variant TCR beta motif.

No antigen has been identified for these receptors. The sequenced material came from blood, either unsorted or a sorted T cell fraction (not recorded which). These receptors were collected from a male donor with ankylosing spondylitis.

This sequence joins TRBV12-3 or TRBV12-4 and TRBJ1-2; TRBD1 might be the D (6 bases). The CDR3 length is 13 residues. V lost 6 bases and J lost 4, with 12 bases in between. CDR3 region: CASSLGDTYGYTF. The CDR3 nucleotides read TGTGCCAGCAGCTTGGGGGACACCTATGGCTACACCTTC.

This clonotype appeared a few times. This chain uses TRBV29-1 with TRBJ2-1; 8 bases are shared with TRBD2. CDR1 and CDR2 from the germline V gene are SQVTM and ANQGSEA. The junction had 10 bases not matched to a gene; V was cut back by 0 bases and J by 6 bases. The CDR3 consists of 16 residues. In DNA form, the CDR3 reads TGCAGCGTTGAAGATCTTAAGGGGACTAGTCCCAATGAGCAGTTCTTC. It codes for CSVEDLKGTSPNEQFF.

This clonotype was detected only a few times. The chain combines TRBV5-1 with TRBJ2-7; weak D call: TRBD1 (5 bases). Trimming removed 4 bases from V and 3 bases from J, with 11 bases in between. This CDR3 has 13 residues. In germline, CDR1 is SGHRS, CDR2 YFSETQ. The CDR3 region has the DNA TGCGCCAGCAGCCCCGCAGGGATCTACGAGCAGTACTTC. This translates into CASSPAGIYEQYF.

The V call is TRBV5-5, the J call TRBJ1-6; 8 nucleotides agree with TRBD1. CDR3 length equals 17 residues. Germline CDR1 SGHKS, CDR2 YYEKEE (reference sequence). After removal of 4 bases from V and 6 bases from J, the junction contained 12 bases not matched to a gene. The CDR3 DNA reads TGTGCCAGCAGCCCCGGGACAGGCGGCATGGGTAATTCACCCCTCCACTTT. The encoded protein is CASSPGTGGMGNSPLHF.

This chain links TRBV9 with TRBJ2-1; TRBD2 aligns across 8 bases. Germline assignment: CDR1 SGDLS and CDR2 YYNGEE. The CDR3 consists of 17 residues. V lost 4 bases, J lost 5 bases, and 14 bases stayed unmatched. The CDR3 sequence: CASSIGLAGSTHNEQFF. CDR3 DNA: TGTGCCAGCAGCATAGGCTTAGCGGGAAGTACCCACAATGAGCAGTTCTTC. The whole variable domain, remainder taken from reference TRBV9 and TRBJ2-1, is DSGVTQTPKHLITATGQRVTLRCSPRSGDLSVYWYQQSLDQGLQFLIQYYNGEERAKGNILERFSAQQFPDLHSELNLSSLELGDSALYFCASSIGLAGSTHNEQFFGPGTRLTVL.

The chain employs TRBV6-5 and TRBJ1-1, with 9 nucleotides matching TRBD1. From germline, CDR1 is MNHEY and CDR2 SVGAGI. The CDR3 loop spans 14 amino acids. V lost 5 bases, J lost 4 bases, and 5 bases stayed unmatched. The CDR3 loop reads CASSLQGAATEAFF. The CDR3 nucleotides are TGTGCCAGCAGTCTACAGGGGGCGGCCACTGAAGCTTTCTTT.

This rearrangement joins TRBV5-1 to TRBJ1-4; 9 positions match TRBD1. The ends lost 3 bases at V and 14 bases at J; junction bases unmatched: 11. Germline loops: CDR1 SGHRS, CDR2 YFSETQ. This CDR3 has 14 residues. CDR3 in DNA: TGCGCCAGCAGCTCCGGACAGGGGCCCCCCCTTCTGTTTTTT. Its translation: CASSSGQGPPLLFF.

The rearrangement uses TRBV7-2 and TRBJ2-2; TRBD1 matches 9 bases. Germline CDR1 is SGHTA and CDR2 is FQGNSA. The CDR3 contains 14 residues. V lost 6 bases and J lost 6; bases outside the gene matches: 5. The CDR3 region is CASRPTGGAGELFF. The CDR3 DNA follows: TGTGCCAGCAGACCGACAGGGGGGGCCGGGGAGCTGTTTTTT.

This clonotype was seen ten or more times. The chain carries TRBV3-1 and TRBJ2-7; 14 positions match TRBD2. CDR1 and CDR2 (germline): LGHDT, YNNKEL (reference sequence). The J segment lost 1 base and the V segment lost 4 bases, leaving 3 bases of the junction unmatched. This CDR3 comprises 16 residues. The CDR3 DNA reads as TGTGCCAGCAGCCGAGGACTAGCGGGAGGTTCCTACGAGCAGTACTTC. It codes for CASSRGLAGGSYEQYF.

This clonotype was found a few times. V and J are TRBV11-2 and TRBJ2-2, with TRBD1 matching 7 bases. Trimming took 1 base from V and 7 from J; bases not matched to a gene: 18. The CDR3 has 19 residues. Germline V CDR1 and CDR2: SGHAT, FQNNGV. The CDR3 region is CASSLVRPLTGLSVGELFF. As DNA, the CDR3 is TGTGCCAGCAGCTTAGTTAGACCCCTGACAGGGCTCTCGGTCGGGGAGCTGTTTTTT.

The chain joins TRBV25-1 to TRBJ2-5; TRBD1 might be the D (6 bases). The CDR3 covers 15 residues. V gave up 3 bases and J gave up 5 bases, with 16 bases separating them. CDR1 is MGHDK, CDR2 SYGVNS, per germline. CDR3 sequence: CASSDSWGPPETQYF. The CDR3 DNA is TGTGCCAGCAGTGATAGTTGGGGGCCCCCCGAGACCCAGTACTTC.

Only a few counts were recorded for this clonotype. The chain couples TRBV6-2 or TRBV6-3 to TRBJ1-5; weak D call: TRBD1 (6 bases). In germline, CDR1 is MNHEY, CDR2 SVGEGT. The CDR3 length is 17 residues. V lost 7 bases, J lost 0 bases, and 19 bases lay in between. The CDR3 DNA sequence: TGTGCCAGCAAAGGTAATACAGGGACGTATAGCAATCAGCCCCAGCATTTT. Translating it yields CASKGNTGTYSNQPQHF.

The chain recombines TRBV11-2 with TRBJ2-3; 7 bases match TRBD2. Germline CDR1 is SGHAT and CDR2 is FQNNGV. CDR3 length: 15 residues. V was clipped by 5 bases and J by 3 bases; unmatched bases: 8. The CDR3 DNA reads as TGTGCCAGCAGCACGAGCGGACTAGGTACAGATACGCAGTATTTT. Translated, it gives CASSTSGLGTDTQYF.

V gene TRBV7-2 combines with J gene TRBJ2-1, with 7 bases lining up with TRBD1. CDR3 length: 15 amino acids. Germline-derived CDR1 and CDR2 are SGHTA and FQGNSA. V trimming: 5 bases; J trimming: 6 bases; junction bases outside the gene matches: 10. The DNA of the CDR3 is TGTGCCAGCAGCGGTGTCCGGGACAGTTTCAATGAGCAGTTCTTC. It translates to CASSGVRDSFNEQFF.

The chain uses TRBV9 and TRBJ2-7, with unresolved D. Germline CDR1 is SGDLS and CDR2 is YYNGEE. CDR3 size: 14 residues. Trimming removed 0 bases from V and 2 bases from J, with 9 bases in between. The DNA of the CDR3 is TGTGCCAGCAGCGTAGATGTAGGAACCTACGAGCAGTACTTC. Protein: CASSVDVGTYEQYF. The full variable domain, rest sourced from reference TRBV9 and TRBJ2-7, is DSGVTQTPKHLITATGQRVTLRCSPRSGDLSVYWYQQSLDQGLQFLIQYYNGEERAKGNILERFSAQQFPDLHSELNLSSLELGDSALYFCASSVDVGTYEQYFGPGTRLTVT.

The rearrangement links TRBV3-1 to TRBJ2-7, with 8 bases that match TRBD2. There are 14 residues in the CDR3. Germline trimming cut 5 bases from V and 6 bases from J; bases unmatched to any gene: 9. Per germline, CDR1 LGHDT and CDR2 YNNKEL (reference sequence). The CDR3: CASSYSGKGREQYF. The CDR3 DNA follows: TGTGCCAGCAGCTATAGCGGGAAGGGGCGCGAGCAGTACTTC.

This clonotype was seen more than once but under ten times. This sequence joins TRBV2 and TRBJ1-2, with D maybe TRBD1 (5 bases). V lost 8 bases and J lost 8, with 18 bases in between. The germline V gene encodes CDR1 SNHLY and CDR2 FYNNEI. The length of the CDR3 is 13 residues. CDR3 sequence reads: CASQSTPREGYTF. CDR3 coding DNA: TGTGCCAGCCAATCGACCCCCAGGGAGGGCTACACCTTC.

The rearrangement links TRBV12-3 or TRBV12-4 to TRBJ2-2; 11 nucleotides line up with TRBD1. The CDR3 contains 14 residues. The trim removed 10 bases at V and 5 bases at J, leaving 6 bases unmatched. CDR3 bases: TGTGCCATCCGCGGGACAGGGGGTACCGGGGAGCTGTTTTTT. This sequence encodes CAIRGTGGTGELFF.

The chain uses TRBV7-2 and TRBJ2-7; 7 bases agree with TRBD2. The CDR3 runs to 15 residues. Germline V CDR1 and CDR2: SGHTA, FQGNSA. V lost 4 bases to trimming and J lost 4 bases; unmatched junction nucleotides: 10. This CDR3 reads CASSSQPGLNYEQYF. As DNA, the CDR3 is TGTGCCAGCAGCTCACAACCGGGACTAAATTACGAGCAGTACTTC. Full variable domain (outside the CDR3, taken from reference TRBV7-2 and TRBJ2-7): GAGVSQSPSNKVTEKGKDVELRCDPISGHTALYWYRQSLGQGLEFLIYFQGNSAPDKSGLPSDRFSAERTGGSVSTLTIQRTQQEDSAVYLCASSSQPGLNYEQYFGPGTRLTVT.

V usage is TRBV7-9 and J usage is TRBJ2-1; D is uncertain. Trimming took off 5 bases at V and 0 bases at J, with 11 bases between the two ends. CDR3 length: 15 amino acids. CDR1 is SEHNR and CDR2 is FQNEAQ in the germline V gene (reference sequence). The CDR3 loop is CASSVDVSSYNEQFF. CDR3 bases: TGTGCCAGCAGCGTTGACGTTAGCTCCTACAATGAGCAGTTCTTC.

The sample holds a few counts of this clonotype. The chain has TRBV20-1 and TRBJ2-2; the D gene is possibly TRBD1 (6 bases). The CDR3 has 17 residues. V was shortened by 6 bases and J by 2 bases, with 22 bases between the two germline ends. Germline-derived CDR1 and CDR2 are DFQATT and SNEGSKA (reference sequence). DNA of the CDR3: TGCAGTGCCAGCAGAAGACAGGCTCCAAGAAACACCGGGGAGCTGTTTTTT. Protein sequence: CSASRRQAPRNTGELFF.

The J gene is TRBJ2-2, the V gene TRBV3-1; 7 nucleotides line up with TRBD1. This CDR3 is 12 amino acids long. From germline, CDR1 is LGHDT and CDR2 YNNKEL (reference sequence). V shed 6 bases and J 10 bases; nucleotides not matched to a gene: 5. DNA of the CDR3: TGTGCCAGCAGTCGACAGGGCGTGGAGCTGTTTTTT. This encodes CASSRQGVELFF.

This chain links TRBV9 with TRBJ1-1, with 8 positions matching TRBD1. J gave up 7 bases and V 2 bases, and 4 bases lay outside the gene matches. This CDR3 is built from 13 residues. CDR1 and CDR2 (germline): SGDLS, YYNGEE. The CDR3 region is CASSVAGGSEAFF. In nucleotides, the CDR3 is TGTGCCAGCAGCGTTGCAGGGGGCAGTGAAGCTTTCTTT. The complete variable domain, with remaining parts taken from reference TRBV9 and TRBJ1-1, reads DSGVTQTPKHLITATGQRVTLRCSPRSGDLSVYWYQQSLDQGLQFLIQYYNGEERAKGNILERFSAQQFPDLHSELNLSSLELGDSALYFCASSVAGGSEAFFGQGTRLTVV.

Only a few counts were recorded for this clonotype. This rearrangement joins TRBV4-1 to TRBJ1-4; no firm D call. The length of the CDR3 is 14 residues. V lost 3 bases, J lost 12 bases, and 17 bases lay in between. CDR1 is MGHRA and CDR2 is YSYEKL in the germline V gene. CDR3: CASSQLPTGPQLFF. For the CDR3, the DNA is TGCGCCAGCAGCCAGCTACCCACCGGGCCTCAACTGTTTTTT.

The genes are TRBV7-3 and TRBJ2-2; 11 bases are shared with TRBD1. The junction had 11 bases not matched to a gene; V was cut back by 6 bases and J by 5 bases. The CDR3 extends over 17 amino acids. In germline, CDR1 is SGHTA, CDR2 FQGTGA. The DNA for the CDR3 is TGTGCCAGCAGGCCCGGGACAGGGGGAGAGGGAACCGGGGAGCTGTTTTTT. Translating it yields CASRPGTGGEGTGELFF.

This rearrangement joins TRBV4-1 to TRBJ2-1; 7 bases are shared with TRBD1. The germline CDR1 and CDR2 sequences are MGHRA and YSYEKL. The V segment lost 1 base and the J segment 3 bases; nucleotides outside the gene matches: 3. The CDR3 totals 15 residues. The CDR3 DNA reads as TGCGCCAGCAGCCAAGGACAGGGCCTCTACAATGAGCAGTTCTTC. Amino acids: CASSQGQGLYNEQFF.

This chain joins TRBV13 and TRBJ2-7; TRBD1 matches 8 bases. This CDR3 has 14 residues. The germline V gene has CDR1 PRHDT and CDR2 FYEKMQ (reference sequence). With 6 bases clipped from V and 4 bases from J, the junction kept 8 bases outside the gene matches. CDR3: CASRQTGGLYEQYF. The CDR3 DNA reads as TGTGCCAGCAGACAAACAGGGGGGTTGTACGAGCAGTACTTC.